Presented here are 22 T cell receptor beta chains from one specimen sequenced in a study of post-analysis software for immune sequencing data. Study-level results: In patients, TRBV5-6, TRBV5-1 and TRBV20-1 belonged to five TRBV segments found more frequently than in controls.

Researchers reported that TCR beta cDNA libraries carried unique molecular identifiers. A single record per CDR3 protein comes from TCRdb applying MiXCR to the PCR reads. The sample has approximately 570,000 distinct CDR3 sequences, roughly 45% seen once; the top ten hold about 1.5%. These receptors have no identified antigens. Sequenced material: blood. The receptors come from a girl aged 10 to 17 with multiple sclerosis.

The V gene is TRBV7-9, the J gene TRBJ2-5; D gene uncertain. The CDR3 loop spans 11 amino acids. The germline V and J ends were trimmed by 0 bases and 11 bases, with 7 bases remaining between them. Germline-derived CDR1 and CDR2 are SEHNR and FQNEAQ (reference sequence). The CDR3: CASSLAQEQYF. DNA of the CDR3: TGTGCCAGCAGCTTAGCCCAGGAGCAGTACTTC.

The chain joins TRBV12-3 or TRBV12-4 to TRBJ2-7, with 7 bases lining up with TRBD1. After removal of 6 bases from V and 2 bases from J, the junction contained 4 bases not matched to a gene. The CDR3 is 13 residues long. CDR3 coding DNA: TGTGCCAGCAGAGGACAGGTACCCTACGAGCAGTACTTC. Translated, it gives CASRGQVPYEQYF.

This clonotype was seen at least ten times. The chain combines TRBV10-2 with TRBJ2-3; D is uncertain. V was trimmed by 6 bases and J by 0 bases, leaving 4 bases between them. Per the germline V gene, CDR1 is WSHSY and CDR2 is SAAADI. The CDR3 is made up of 12 amino acids. CDR3 region: CASRLSTDTQYF. For the CDR3, the DNA is TGCGCCAGCAGATTGAGCACAGATACGCAGTATTTT.

The V gene is TRBV7-9, the J gene TRBJ1-2; TRBD1 matches at 11 bases. Germline assignment: CDR1 SEHNR and CDR2 FQNEAQ (reference sequence). Unmatched junction bases numbered 6, after V lost 5 bases and J lost 4 bases. The CDR3 sequence is 15 residues long. CDR3 DNA sequence: TGTGCCAGCAGCCGTCGGACAGGGGGCACCTATGGCTACACCTTC. It translates to CASSRRTGGTYGYTF.

This chain joins TRBV6-5 and TRBJ2-7; no clear D. Trimming removed 6 bases from V and 2 bases from J, with 14 bases in between. The CDR3 runs 14 residues. Looked up from germline, CDR1 is MNHEY and CDR2 is SVGAGI. The CDR3 nucleotides read TGTGCCAGCAGGTACGCGAGATCGGCCTACGAGCAGTACTTC. This translates into CASRYARSAYEQYF.

This clonotype was detected a few times. The V and J genes are TRBV5-1 and TRBJ2-1, with TRBD1 identical over 9 bases. Germline trimming cut 5 bases from V and 8 bases from J; bases unmatched to any gene: 8. Germline lookup yields CDR1 SGHRS and CDR2 YFSETQ. This CDR3 contains 14 residues. This CDR3 is CASSPADRGYEQFF. CDR3 coding DNA: TGCGCCAGCAGTCCTGCCGACAGGGGGTATGAGCAGTTCTTC.

This clonotype was observed a few times. The chain has TRBV9 and TRBJ2-1; D is possibly TRBD2 (6 bases). Germline-derived CDR1 and CDR2 are SGDLS and YYNGEE. V dropped 1 base and J dropped 6 bases, with 8 bases sitting between them. The CDR3 covers 13 residues. In nucleotides, the CDR3 is TGTGCCAGCAGCGTACTGACTAGCAATGAGCAGTTCTTC. Residues: CASSVLTSNEQFF.

This chain uses TRBV7-2 with TRBJ1-5; D ambiguous. CDR1 and CDR2 from the germline V gene are SGHTA and FQGNSA. CDR3 length equals 19 residues. V lost 3 bases and J 0 bases, leaving 21 bases between the germline ends. CDR3 nucleotides: TGTGCCAGCAGCTTTACAGTCCTCCCGGACGGAGTTAGCAATCAGCCCCAGCATTTT. Protein sequence: CASSFTVLPDGVSNQPQHF. Full variable domain (missing parts from reference TRBV7-2 and TRBJ1-5): GAGVSQSPSNKVTEKGKDVELRCDPISGHTALYWYRQSLGQGLEFLIYFQGNSAPDKSGLPSDRFSAERTGGSVSTLTIQRTQQEDSAVYLCASSFTVLPDGVSNQPQHFGDGTRLSIL.

The genes are TRBV4-1 and TRBJ1-1; D ambiguous. This CDR3 contains 14 residues. From germline, CDR1 is MGHRA and CDR2 YSYEKL. V lost 0 bases, J lost 11 bases, and 16 bases lay in between. The CDR3 DNA is TGCGCCAGCAGCCAAGACTTTGGACGTAGTAAGGCTTTCTTT. Its protein is CASSQDFGRSKAFF.

CDR3 nucleotide sequence: TGTGCCAGCAGTGAACAGACCTCAACTAATGAAAAACTGTTTTTT. It is translated as CASSEQTSTNEKLFF. The rearrangement joins TRBV2 to TRBJ1-4, with D hard to call. Germline V lookup: CDR1 SNHLY, CDR2 FYNNEI. This CDR3 spans 15 amino acids. V lost 2 bases and J lost 0, with 7 bases in between.

The CDR3 protein is CSARDMGQGKETQYF. The CDR3, as DNA: TGCAGTGCTAGAGATATGGGACAGGGGAAAGAGACCCAGTACTTC. This chain connects TRBV20-1 to TRBJ2-5; 10 nucleotides align to TRBD1. Germline loops: CDR1 DFQATT, CDR2 SNEGSKA (reference sequence). This CDR3 has 15 amino acids. J lost 3 bases, V lost 0 bases, and 4 bases had no gene match.

This clonotype was recorded a few times. The V gene is TRBV12-3 or TRBV12-4, the J gene TRBJ1-1; D remains unclear. This CDR3 spans 12 amino acids. V was shortened by 8 bases and J by 0 bases, with 7 bases between the two germline ends. The CDR3 spells CASVELNTEAFF. The CDR3 DNA sequence: TGTGCCAGCGTGGAACTGAACACTGAAGCTTTCTTT.

The sample holds a few counts of this clonotype. The chain recombines TRBV6-6 with TRBJ1-4, with a weak D call TRBD1 (5 bases). Germline assignment: CDR1 MNHNY and CDR2 SVGAGI (reference sequence). V was cut by 6 bases and J by 7 bases, with 12 bases left in between. This CDR3 spans 13 amino acids. CDR3 sequence: CASRGLGGEKLFF. In DNA form, the CDR3 reads TGTGCCAGCAGAGGCTTGGGGGGTGAAAAACTGTTTTTT.

V and J are TRBV20-1 and TRBJ2-7, with D possibly matching TRBD2 (6 bases). The CDR3 consists of 12 residues. The ends were cut back, 3 bases at V and 5 bases at J, with 11 bases in the middle. The germline V gene has CDR1 DFQATT and CDR2 SNEGSKA (reference sequence). The CDR3 coding sequence is TGCAGTGCTAGGTGGGGGGACGACGAGCAGTACTTC. Its protein product is CSARWGDDEQYF.

The chain joins TRBV5-8 to TRBJ1-5; tentative D call: TRBD1 (5 bases). This CDR3 is built from 15 residues. CDR1 SGHTS and CDR2 YDEGEE come from the germline V gene. The V end was cut by 4 bases, the J end by 5 bases, with 16 bases between. The CDR3 loop is CASSPGMVGDQPQHF. The CDR3 DNA is TGTGCCAGCAGCCCAGGAATGGTGGGGGATCAGCCCCAGCATTTT.

V gene TRBV12-3 or TRBV12-4 combines with J gene TRBJ2-1, with a weak D call TRBD2 (5 bases). V was clipped by 2 bases and J by 0 bases, with 8 bases between them. The CDR3 totals 15 residues. The CDR3 sequence: CASSLRGNSYNEQFF. The CDR3 region has the DNA TGTGCCAGCAGTTTACGGGGTAACTCCTACAATGAGCAGTTCTTC.

The sample holds a few counts of this clonotype. J is TRBJ2-5 and V is TRBV10-3; 9 bases line up with TRBD1. The CDR3 has 15 residues. V shed 4 bases and J 2 bases; nucleotides not matched to a gene: 5. Germline values: CDR1 ENHRY, CDR2 SYGVKD. The CDR3: CAISGAGQGQETQYF. DNA of the CDR3: TGTGCCATCAGTGGGGCTGGACAGGGGCAAGAGACCCAGTACTTC.

Concerning this clonotype: In this CDR3 the conserved last residue, phenylalanine or tryptophan, is missing, so a read error is likely. The rearrangement joins TRBV7-3 to TRBJ2-1, with a tentative D call TRBD1 (5 bases). The germline gives CDR1 SGHTA, CDR2 FQGTGA. CDR3 length: 13 residues. Trimming cost V 3 bases and J 3 bases, with 6 bases left between them. CDR3 DNA sequence: TGTGCCAGCAGCTTTGACAGCTACAATGAGCAGTTCGTC. This encodes CASSFDSYNEQFV.

This clonotype showed up just a few times. With a much larger clone just one base away, this may be a read error. The chain has TRBV29-1 and TRBJ2-7; tentative D call: TRBD2 (5 bases). The germline gives CDR1 SQVTM, CDR2 ANQGSEA. The CDR3 is 12 amino acids. CDR3 nucleotide sequence: TGCGGCGTCGAAATGAGGGACTACGAGCAGTACTTC. This sequence encodes CGVEMRDYEQYF.

The table lists this clonotype with a few counts. The chain has TRBV5-1 and TRBJ1-4; perhaps TRBD1 as D (5 bases). Trimming took 2 bases from V and 3 from J, leaving 5 bases between them. Germline loops: CDR1 SGHRS, CDR2 YFSETQ. The length of the CDR3 is 13 residues. CDR3 DNA: TGCGCCAGCAGCTTAGGGGCTAATGAAAAACTGTTTTTT. It is translated as CASSLGANEKLFF.

CDR3 loop: CASSGGGDTEAFF. In nucleotides, the CDR3 is TGCGCCAGCAGTGGAGGTGGCGACACTGAAGCTTTCTTT. The gene calls are TRBV10-1 and TRBJ1-1; D not certain. The CDR3 extends over 13 amino acids. CDR1 WNHNN and CDR2 SYGVQD come from the germline V gene (reference sequence). Deletions cut 4 bases from V and 3 bases from J, with 9 bases between.

This clonotype turned up a few times. The rearrangement joins TRBV29-1 to TRBJ1-1, with D uncertain. V was shortened by 4 bases and J by 2 bases, with 8 bases between the two germline ends. This CDR3 is 12 amino acids long. Germline values: CDR1 SQVTM, CDR2 ANQGSEA. The CDR3 loop is CSVARVNTEAFF. In DNA form, the CDR3 reads TGCAGCGTTGCCCGGGTAAACACTGAAGCTTTCTTT.